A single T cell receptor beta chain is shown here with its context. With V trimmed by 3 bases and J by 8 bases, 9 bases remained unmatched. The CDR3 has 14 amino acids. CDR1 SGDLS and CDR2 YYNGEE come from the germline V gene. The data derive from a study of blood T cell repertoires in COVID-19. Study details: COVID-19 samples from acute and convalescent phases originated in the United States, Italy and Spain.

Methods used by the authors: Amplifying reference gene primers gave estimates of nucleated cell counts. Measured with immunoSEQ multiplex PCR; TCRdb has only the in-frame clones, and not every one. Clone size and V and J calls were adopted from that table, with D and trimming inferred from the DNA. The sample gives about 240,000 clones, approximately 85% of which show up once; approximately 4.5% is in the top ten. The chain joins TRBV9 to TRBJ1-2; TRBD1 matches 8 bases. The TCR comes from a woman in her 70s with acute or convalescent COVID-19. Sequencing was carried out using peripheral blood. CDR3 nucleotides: TGTGCCAGCAGCGCCGGACAGGGTTTAAGGGGCTACACCTTC. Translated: CASSAGQGLRGYTF.